This T cell receptor (beta chain) was documented in a study of regulatory T cells in long-lasting Graves disease. General study points: Less diverse TCR repertoires were seen in persistent Graves' patients than in newly diagnosed ones. Newly diagnosed disease favored TRBV20-1 and TRBJ2-1 over persistent disease.

Both iRepertoire HTBI primers and Arm-PCR of CDR3 regions were used to build the TCR beta libraries. TCRdb re-derived calls from the multiplex PCR reads in MiXCR, one entry per CDR3 protein. The sample holds hundreds of thousands of distinct CDR3 sequences, roughly 16% seen once. Germline V CDR1 and CDR2: LNHDA, SQIVND (reference sequence). Trimming cost V 1 base and J 4 bases, with 8 bases left between them. This CDR3 contains 14 residues. Noted time point: newly diagnosed GD, antithyroid drugs for less than 3 months. The TCR library used RNA extracted from PBMCs. Comments on this clonotype: The antigen is not known.

This sample was also put to use in a study of T cells in Graves' hyperthyroidism and ophthalmopathy.

The V and J genes are TRBV19 and TRBJ1-3; D unresolved. The sample was peripheral blood mononuclear cells (PBMCs), taken at new diagnosis, from a patient treated with antithyroid drugs. The receptor's source is a woman aged 35-60 years with Graves disease. In DNA, the CDR3 is TGTGCCAGTAGTATAGGTGCAGAGGGAAACACCATATATTTT. Amino acid sequence: CASSIGAEGNTIYF.